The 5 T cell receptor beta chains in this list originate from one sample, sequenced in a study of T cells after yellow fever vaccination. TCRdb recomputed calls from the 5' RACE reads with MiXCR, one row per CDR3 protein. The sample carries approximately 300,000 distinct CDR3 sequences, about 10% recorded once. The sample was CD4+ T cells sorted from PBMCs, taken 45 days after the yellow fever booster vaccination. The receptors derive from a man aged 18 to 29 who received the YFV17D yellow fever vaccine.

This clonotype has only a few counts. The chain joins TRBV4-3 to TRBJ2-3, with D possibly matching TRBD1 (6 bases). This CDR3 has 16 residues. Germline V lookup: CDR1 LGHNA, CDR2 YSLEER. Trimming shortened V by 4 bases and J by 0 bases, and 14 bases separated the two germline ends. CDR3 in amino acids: CASSPQGGGSTDTQYF. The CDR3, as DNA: TGCGCCAGCAGCCCCCAAGGTGGGGGCAGCACAGATACGCAGTATTTT.

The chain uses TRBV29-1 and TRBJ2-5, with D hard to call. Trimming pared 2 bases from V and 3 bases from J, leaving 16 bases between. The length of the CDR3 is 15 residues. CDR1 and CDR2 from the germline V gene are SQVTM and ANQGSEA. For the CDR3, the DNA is TGCAGCGTTGAATCTCGTGGATACGTAAAAGAGACCCAGTACTTC. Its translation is CSVESRGYVKETQYF. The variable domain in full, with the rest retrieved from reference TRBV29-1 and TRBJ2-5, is SAVISQKPSRDICQRGTSLTIQCQVDSQVTMMFWYRQQPGQSLTLIATANQGSEATYESGFVIDKFPISRPNLTFSTLTVSNMSPEDSSIYLCSVESRGYVKETQYFGPGTRLLVL.

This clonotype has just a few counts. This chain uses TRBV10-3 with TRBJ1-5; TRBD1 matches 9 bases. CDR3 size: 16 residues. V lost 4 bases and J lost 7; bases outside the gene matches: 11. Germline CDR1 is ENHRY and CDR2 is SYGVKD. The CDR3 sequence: CAISASGPGQGQPQHF. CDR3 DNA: TGTGCCATCAGTGCTTCGGGCCCGGGACAGGGACAGCCCCAGCATTTT.

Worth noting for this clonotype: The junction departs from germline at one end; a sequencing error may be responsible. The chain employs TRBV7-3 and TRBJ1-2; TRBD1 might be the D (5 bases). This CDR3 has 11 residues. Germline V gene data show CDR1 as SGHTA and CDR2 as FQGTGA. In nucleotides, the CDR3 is TGTGCCAGCAGCATAAAGGGACCGCCTATTTTC. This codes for CASSIKGPPIF.

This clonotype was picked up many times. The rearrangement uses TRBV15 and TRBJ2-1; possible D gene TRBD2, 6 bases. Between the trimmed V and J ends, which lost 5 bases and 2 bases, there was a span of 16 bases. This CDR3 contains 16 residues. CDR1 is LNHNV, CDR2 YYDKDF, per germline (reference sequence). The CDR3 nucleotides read TGTGCCACCAGCGCCCACGGGGGTGATCCCTACAATGAGCAGTTCTTC. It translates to CATSAHGGDPYNEQFF.